This TCR beta chain was identified during a study of blood T cell repertoires in COVID-19. This CDR3 spans 14 amino acids. The germline CDR1 and CDR2 sequences are WNHNN and SYGVQD (reference sequence). The ends were cut back, 4 bases at V and 5 bases at J, with 14 bases in the middle. Cohort allocation depended upon clinical history that participants reported. The table came from immunoSEQ multiplex PCR; TCRdb's copy has only in-frame clones and leaves some out. The sample consists of about 200,000 clones, about 89% of them appearing once. The sequencing input was PBMCs or T cells enriched from blood (not recorded which). The sequence came from a woman between 18 and 29 years old who had recovered from COVID-19. The chain uses TRBV10-1 and TRBJ1-1; D uncertain. The DNA for the CDR3 is TGCGCCAGCAGTGCCAACAGTCTTCCTACTGAAGCTTTCTTT. Its protein product is CASSANSLPTEAFF.